This TCR beta chain was recovered during a study of T-cell reconstitution after alpha-beta-depleted transplantation in children. Regarding the study as a whole: For some patients, TCRbeta diversity was high at day 60 because of recipient T cells and thymic progenitors that survived. By one year post-transplant, T-cell counts and diversity largely arose from T cells that were newly produced. Two months or so post-transplant, alpha-beta T cells reportedly derived from several hundred expanded graft clones.

Unique molecular identifiers featured in how the TCRbeta library was prepared. TCRdb ran MiXCR on the PCR reads and lists one entry per CDR3 protein. In the table there are about 640,000 distinct CDR3 sequences, 13% of which are singletons. This clonotype was observed at least ten times. The antigen remains undetermined. Germline CDR1 SEHNR, CDR2 FQNEAQ (reference sequence). CDR3 length: 13 residues. Trimming stripped 5 bases from V and 1 base from J, with 8 bases between. V is TRBV7-9 and J is TRBJ1-1; a weak D match, TRBD1 (6 bases). The sequencing here drew on PBMCs, mostly from graft donor cells, taken 360 days after TCRalphabeta/CD19-depleted stem cell transplant. The receptor comes from a male patient younger than 18 who had a stem cell transplant for acute myeloid leukemia, so the T cells may come from the graft donor. As DNA, the CDR3 is TGTGCCAGCAGCAGACAGGAGAACACTGAAGCTTTCTTT. As protein: CASSRQENTEAFF.